This T cell receptor beta chain was sequenced for a study of cytomegalovirus exposure and HLA in healthy donors. Study-level findings and limits: A later analysis, which compared TCR beta chains of equal frequency, found the HLA-associated ones more clonally expanded.

60 Vbeta and 13 Jbeta primers were used in PCR. Produced via immunoSEQ multiplex PCR; TCRdb's table is partial and in-frame only. The sample comprises 50,000 to 60,000 clones, around 70% of which are singletons, and 3% rests with the top ten. Looked up from germline, CDR1 is MDHEN and CDR2 is SYDVKM. The CDR3 contains 14 residues. V lost 6 bases and J 4 bases, leaving 13 bases between the germline ends. A remark on this clone: The antigen remains unidentified.

Sequenced input: PBMCs. The chain is built from TRBV28 and TRBJ1-3, with D unclear. The clonotype was recovered from a young man in good health and CMV-seronegative. The DNA for the CDR3 is TGTGCCAGCAGGTCCCATGAACAGGGAAACACCATATATTTT. It encodes CASRSHEQGNTIYF.